The rows below give T cell receptor beta chains drawn from one sample of a study of cytomegalovirus exposure and HLA in healthy donors. The table came from immunoSEQ multiplex PCR; TCRdb's copy has only in-frame clones and leaves some out. Seen here are roughly 180,000 clones, more than 75% observed once, and the top ten hold under 2.5%. Sequencing input: PBMCs. The receptor set was obtained from a woman aged 30 to 39 in good health and CMV-seropositive. The conserved cysteine and the conserved F or W are not part of the CDR3 here.

v_call: TRBV25-1
j_call: TRBJ1-3
cdr3_aa: ASSEGRDRGNTIY

v_call: TRBV4-1
j_call: TRBJ2-5
cdr3_aa: ASSRGTREGSQETQY

v_call: TRBV10-2
j_call: TRBJ2-7
cdr3_aa: ASSERGGSYEQY

v_call: TRBV5-1
j_call: TRBJ1-3
cdr3_aa: ASSLGTSSGNTIY

v_call: TRBV10-3
j_call: TRBJ2-1
cdr3_aa: AIRDRVNEQF

v_call: TRBV6-1
j_call: TRBJ2-1
cdr3_aa: ASSPADSSYNEQF

v_call: TRBV18
j_call: TRBJ2-2
cdr3_aa: ASSPSRARVDTGELF

v_call: TRBV7-3
j_call: TRBJ2-5
cdr3_aa: ASSLGGGLQETQY

v_call: TRBV5-1
j_call: TRBJ2-3
cdr3_aa: ASTSGTDTQY

v_call: TRBV6-1
j_call: TRBJ2-1
cdr3_aa: ASSPRDRHNEQF

v_call: TRBV7-8
j_call: TRBJ2-7
cdr3_aa: ASSLTQPALYEQY

v_call: TRBV5-1
j_call: TRBJ2-3
cdr3_aa: ASSLQSTDTQY

v_call: TRBV9
j_call: TRBJ2-2
cdr3_aa: ASSAGAGELF

v_call: TRBV19
j_call: TRBJ1-2
cdr3_aa: ASSAGKGGGYT

v_call: TRBV21-1
j_call: TRBJ2-7
cdr3_aa: ASSIRSGLYEQY

v_call: TRBV29-1
j_call: TRBJ2-6
cdr3_aa: SVSLTGGSASGANGLT

v_call: TRBV7-3
j_call: TRBJ1-2
cdr3_aa: ASSLNSGPYGYT

v_call: TRBV7-6
j_call: TRBJ2-7
cdr3_aa: ASSLSGALY

v_call: TRBV7-9
j_call: TRBJ2-7
cdr3_aa: ASSYLYEQY

v_call: TRBV5-1
j_call: TRBJ2-7
cdr3_aa: ASSTADGTYEQY

v_call: TRBV7-2
j_call: TRBJ2-2
cdr3_aa: ASRPGRRGGAGELF

v_call: TRBV6-5
j_call: TRBJ1-5
cdr3_aa: ASSSRGRQPQH

v_call: TRBV2
j_call: TRBJ2-2
cdr3_aa: ASSPGTGLMAGELF

v_call: TRBV30
j_call: TRBJ1-2
cdr3_aa: AWRAGGSGGGYT

v_call: TRBV6-7
j_call: TRBJ2-1
cdr3_aa: ASSLGTGGVWTSYNEQF

v_call: TRBV11-2
j_call: TRBJ2-1
cdr3_aa: ASKTGARDRDYNEQF

v_call: TRBV5-1
j_call: TRBJ2-5
cdr3_aa: ASSQSLAGRETQY

v_call: TRBV10-1
j_call: TRBJ2-3
cdr3_aa: ASSEAATGTQY

v_call: TRBV9
j_call: TRBJ2-1
cdr3_aa: ASSDASGTGPNEQF

v_call: TRBV6-5
j_call: TRBJ1-1
cdr3_aa: ASSRGQSHTEAF

v_call: TRBV5-1
j_call: TRBJ2-3
cdr3_aa: ASSRDSPTDTQY

v_call: TRBV5-6
j_call: TRBJ2-7
cdr3_aa: ASSFIQGPTEQY

v_call: TRBV2
j_call: TRBJ2-3
cdr3_aa: ASSGTSRSDTQY

v_call: TRBV9
j_call: TRBJ2-1
cdr3_aa: ASSPRTSKDEQF

v_call: TRBV12-2
j_call: TRBJ2-5
cdr3_aa: ASRSRGGPGETQY

v_call: TRBV6-5
j_call: TRBJ2-7
cdr3_aa: ASSAGQSYEQY

v_call: TRBV13
j_call: TRBJ2-7
cdr3_aa: ASSQDRGLGEQY

v_call: TRBV6-5
j_call: TRBJ1-6
cdr3_aa: AIDRGDSGNSPLH

v_call: TRBV7-7
j_call: TRBJ2-2
cdr3_aa: ASSQAGVNTGELF

v_call: TRBV7-9
j_call: TRBJ2-2
cdr3_aa: ASSHKPGGRTGELF

v_call: TRBV10-2
j_call: TRBJ2-1
cdr3_aa: ASTNGLAVPYNEQF

v_call: TRBV27
j_call: TRBJ2-1
cdr3_aa: ASIPRGSNEQF

v_call: TRBV6-1
j_call: TRBJ1-4
cdr3_aa: ASSEWRILGHSEKLF

v_call: TRBV4-3
j_call: TRBJ2-7
cdr3_aa: ASSQGENRGEQY

v_call: TRBV5-1
j_call: TRBJ1-3
cdr3_aa: ASSFESTGNTIY

v_call: TRBV2
j_call: TRBJ2-5
cdr3_aa: ASSGRLAGGLNAYQETQY

v_call: TRBV30
j_call: TRBJ2-2
cdr3_aa: AWRRTGLIPGELF

v_call: TRBV19
j_call: TRBJ1-5
cdr3_aa: ASSIGTAGRNQPQH

v_call: TRBV5-4
j_call: TRBJ1-5
cdr3_aa: ASSTGGGQPQH

v_call: TRBV4-3
j_call: TRBJ1-2
cdr3_aa: ASSAPGGIDGYT

v_call: TRBV7-9
j_call: TRBJ2-7
cdr3_aa: ASSFRTGGGYEQY

v_call: TRBV4-3
j_call: TRBJ1-2
cdr3_aa: ASSQEAGPNYGYT

v_call: TRBV12-5
j_call: TRBJ2-3
cdr3_aa: ASGLRGNGTDTQY

v_call: TRBV4-3
j_call: TRBJ2-4
cdr3_aa: ASSRVRGINIQY

v_call: TRBV5-6
j_call: TRBJ1-1
cdr3_aa: ASSSGGWEAF

v_call: TRBV7-2
j_call: TRBJ2-5
cdr3_aa: ASSNQRGGQETQY

v_call: TRBV10-2
j_call: TRBJ1-5
cdr3_aa: ASSKASPRGRSNQPQH

v_call: TRBV6-1
j_call: TRBJ1-2
cdr3_aa: ASRRQGVDGYT